This entry lists 15 T cell receptor beta chains sequenced from one sample in a study of human T cells and chemical hapten exposure. MiXCR was run by TCRdb on the RACE reads, yielding one entry per CDR3 protein. Of roughly 380,000 distinct CDR3 sequences listed, about 6% were seen once; the top ten hold around 5.6%. The time point is: patch test 2, 6 weeks after DPC sensitization. Regarding treatment: therapeutic diphenylcyclopropenone sensitization with weekly scalp DPC. The starting material was whole blood, obtained in connection with sensitization to the hapten diphenylcyclopropenone (DPC). These TCRs come from a woman younger than 35 with alopecia areata. Some clones in this sample may be carry-over from other donors' samples.

The rearrangement links TRBV5-6 to TRBJ1-3; unclear D gene. CDR1 is SGHDT and CDR2 is YYEEEE in the germline V gene. The length of the CDR3 is 13 residues. Trimming shortened V by 3 bases and J by 11 bases, and 15 bases separated the two germline ends. CDR3 DNA sequence: TGTGCCAGCAGCTCTAGGTCTCATGTCTCCATATATTTT. This translates into CASSSRSHVSIYF.

The CDR3 bases are TGCAGTGCTAGGGCGGACAGCACGCCAACTGAAGCTTTCTTT. Its translation: CSARADSTPTEAFF. This rearrangement joins TRBV20-1 to TRBJ1-1, with D perhaps TRBD1 (6 bases). Trimming shortened V by 3 bases and J by 5 bases, and 16 bases separated the two germline ends. Germline CDR1 DFQATT, CDR2 SNEGSKA (reference sequence). The CDR3 loop spans 14 amino acids.

This clonotype was seen ten or more times. V is TRBV7-2 and J is TRBJ2-5, with D uncertain. V lost 5 bases, J lost 6 bases, and 10 bases lay in between. The CDR3 is 12 amino acids. Germline CDR1 SGHTA, CDR2 FQGNSA. CDR3 protein: CASSEDVKTQYF. CDR3 sequence (DNA): TGTGCCAGCAGCGAGGACGTGAAGACCCAGTACTTC.

This clonotype was seen a handful of times. The J gene is TRBJ2-5, the V gene TRBV5-1, with 9 bases that match TRBD2. CDR3 size: 15 residues. CDR1 is SGHRS, CDR2 YFSETQ, per germline. J was trimmed by 5 bases and V by 4 bases; bases with no gene match: 9. CDR3 sequence reads: CASSVGGGAEETQYF. The DNA for the CDR3 is TGCGCCAGCAGCGTAGGCGGGGGGGCCGAGGAGACCCAGTACTTC.

This clonotype was seen a handful of times. The chain recombines TRBV27 with TRBJ2-1; D not certain. V was shortened by 2 bases and J by 8 bases, with 10 bases between the two germline ends. CDR3 length equals 13 residues. CDR1 is MNHEY and CDR2 is SMNVEV in the germline V gene (reference sequence). CDR3 bases: TGTGCCAGCAGTTTAGACGTGATGCATGAGCAGTTCTTC. This gives the protein CASSLDVMHEQFF.

Many counts were recorded for this clonotype. The chain uses TRBV20-1 and TRBJ1-6; TRBD1 aligns across 8 bases. The germline V gene encodes CDR1 DFQATT and CDR2 SNEGSKA (reference sequence). CDR3 size: 12 residues. J gave up 11 bases and V 8 bases, and 8 bases lay outside the gene matches. This CDR3 reads CSSDREKAPLHF. The CDR3 DNA reads TGCAGTTCGGACAGGGAGAAGGCACCCCTCCACTTT.

This clonotype has more than one count but fewer than ten. The chain employs TRBV6-5 and TRBJ2-3, with TRBD1 matching 7 bases. With V trimmed by 3 bases and J by 6 bases, 12 bases remained unmatched. The germline CDR1 and CDR2 sequences are MNHEY and SVGAGI. There are 16 residues in the CDR3. The CDR3 loop reads CASSYSGQELGDTQYF. The CDR3 DNA reads as TGTGCCAGCAGTTATTCAGGACAGGAACTGGGGGATACGCAGTATTTT.

This clonotype has a count of ten or more. This rearrangement joins TRBV6-4 to TRBJ2-2; D gene uncertain. CDR1 and CDR2 (germline): MRHNA, SNTAGT. The V and J ends lost 5 bases and 5 bases respectively, with 9 bases between them. CDR3 length equals 13 residues. The CDR3, as DNA: TGTGCCAGCAGTCCGAGTGAAACCGGGGAGCTGTTTTTT. It encodes CASSPSETGELFF.

This clonotype was seen a few times. The chain has TRBV11-3 and TRBJ2-1, with TRBD2 identical over 9 bases. CDR1 is SGHNT and CDR2 is YENEEA in the germline V gene. This CDR3 has 15 residues. Trimming at V came to 2 bases and at J to 6 bases, leaving 5 bases not matched to a gene. CDR3 coding DNA: TGTGCCAGCAGCTTACATGGGGGACTAGCCAATGAGCAGTTCTTC. This translates into CASSLHGGLANEQFF.

This clonotype was seen a handful of times. The chain employs TRBV11-2 and TRBJ1-1; 8 positions agree with TRBD1. Germline CDR1 SGHAT, CDR2 FQNNGV. CDR3 length equals 17 residues. Trimming cost V 5 bases and J 4 bases; bases outside gene matches: 15. The CDR3: CASSTRDPGTGGTEAFF. The CDR3 DNA sequence: TGTGCCAGCAGCACTCGAGACCCGGGGACAGGCGGCACTGAAGCTTTCTTT. The whole variable domain, filled in from reference TRBV11-2 and TRBJ1-1, reads EAGVAQSPRYKIIEKRQSVAFWCNPISGHATLYWYQQILGQGPKLLIQFQNNGVVDDSQLPKDRFSAERLKGVDSTLKIQPAKLEDSAVYLCASSTRDPGTGGTEAFFGQGTRLTVV.

This clonotype turned up a few times. The DNA of the CDR3 is TGTGCCAGCAGCCCGACAGTATACGAGCAGTACTTC. It yields the protein CASSPTVYEQYF. The chain employs TRBV14 and TRBJ2-7, with D tentatively TRBD1 (5 bases). V lost 4 bases to trimming and J lost 4 bases, with 8 bases between them. Germline loops: CDR1 SGHDN, CDR2 FVKESK. There are 12 residues in the CDR3.

This clonotype was counted many times. The chain carries TRBV6-5 and TRBJ1-1; D not resolved. Looked up from germline, CDR1 is MNHEY and CDR2 is SVGAGI. CDR3 length equals 13 residues. Deletions cut 7 bases from V and 1 base from J, with 10 bases between. The DNA of the CDR3 is TGTGCCAGCACCACCGGCAGGAACACTGAAGCTTTCTTT. Translated: CASTTGRNTEAFF.

This clonotype was seen ten or more times. The chain links TRBV12-3 or TRBV12-4 to TRBJ2-7; no definite D call. V dropped 5 bases and J dropped 2 bases, with 4 bases sitting between them. This CDR3 is 11 amino acids long. The CDR3 loop reads CASSRTYEQYF. CDR3 nucleotides: TGTGCCAGCAGTCGAACCTACGAGCAGTACTTC.

The chain is built from TRBV6-1 and TRBJ1-1; perhaps TRBD1 as D (5 bases). The CDR3 loop spans 13 amino acids. Trimming removed 1 base at V and 9 bases at J, with 12 bases between. Germline loops: CDR1 MNHNS, CDR2 SASEGT. The CDR3 sequence: CASSEEVLGQAFF. The CDR3 nucleotides read TGTGCCAGCAGTGAAGAGGTCCTGGGGCAAGCTTTCTTT.

There are a few counts of this clonotype. This chain uses TRBV6-2 or TRBV6-3 with TRBJ2-3; no reliable D call. With the DNA end fitting TRBJ1-5 better, the J assignment may be wrong. This CDR3 has 13 amino acids. The germline gives CDR1 MNHEY, CDR2 SVGEGT. Here the CDR3 DNA reads TGTGCCACCACGCCCGCTAGCACAGATACGCAGCATTTT. Its translation is CATTPASTDTQHF.